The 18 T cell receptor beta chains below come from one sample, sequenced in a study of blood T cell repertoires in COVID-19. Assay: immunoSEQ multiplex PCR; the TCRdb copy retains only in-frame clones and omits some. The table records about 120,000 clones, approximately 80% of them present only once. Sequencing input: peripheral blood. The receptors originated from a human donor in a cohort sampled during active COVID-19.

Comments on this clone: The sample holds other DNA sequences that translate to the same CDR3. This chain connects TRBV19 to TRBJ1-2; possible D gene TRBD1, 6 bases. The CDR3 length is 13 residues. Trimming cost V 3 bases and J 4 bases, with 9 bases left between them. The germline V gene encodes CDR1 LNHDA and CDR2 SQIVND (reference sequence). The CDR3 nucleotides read TGTGCCAGTAGTATCGGACAGATCTATGGCTACACCTTC. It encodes CASSIGQIYGYTF.

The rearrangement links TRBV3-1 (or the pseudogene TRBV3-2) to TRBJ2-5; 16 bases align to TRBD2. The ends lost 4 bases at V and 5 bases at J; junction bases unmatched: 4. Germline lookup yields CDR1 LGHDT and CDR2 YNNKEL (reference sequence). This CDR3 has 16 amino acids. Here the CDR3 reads CASSPGTSGGAETQYF. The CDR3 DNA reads TGTGCCAGCAGCCCGGGGACTAGCGGGGGGGCTGAGACCCAGTACTTC.

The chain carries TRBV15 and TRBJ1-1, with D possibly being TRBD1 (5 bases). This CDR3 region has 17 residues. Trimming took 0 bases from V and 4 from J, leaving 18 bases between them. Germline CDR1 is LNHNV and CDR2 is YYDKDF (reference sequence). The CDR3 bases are TGTGCCACCAGCAGAGACGCTTGGGGGGAAGGGACCACTGAAGCTTTCTTT. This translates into CATSRDAWGEGTTEAFF.

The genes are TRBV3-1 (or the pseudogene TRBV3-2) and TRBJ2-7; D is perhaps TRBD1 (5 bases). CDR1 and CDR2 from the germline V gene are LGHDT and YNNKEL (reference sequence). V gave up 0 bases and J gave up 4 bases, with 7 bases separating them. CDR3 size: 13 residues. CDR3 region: CASSQDTGYEQYF. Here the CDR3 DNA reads TGTGCCAGCAGCCAAGATACAGGATACGAGCAGTACTTC.

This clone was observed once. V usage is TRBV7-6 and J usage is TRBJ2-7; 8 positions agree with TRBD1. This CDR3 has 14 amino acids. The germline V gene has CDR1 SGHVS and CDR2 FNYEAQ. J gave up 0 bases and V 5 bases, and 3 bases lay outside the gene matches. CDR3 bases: TGTGCCAGCAGCCCGGACAGGGCCTCCTACGAGCAGTACTTC. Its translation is CASSPDRASYEQYF. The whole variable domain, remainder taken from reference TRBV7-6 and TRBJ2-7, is GAGVSQSPRYKVTKRGQDVALRCDPISGHVSLYWYRQALGQGPEFLTYFNYEAQQDKSGLPNDRFSAERPEGSISTLTIQRTEQRDSAMYRCASSPDRASYEQYFGPGTRLTVT.

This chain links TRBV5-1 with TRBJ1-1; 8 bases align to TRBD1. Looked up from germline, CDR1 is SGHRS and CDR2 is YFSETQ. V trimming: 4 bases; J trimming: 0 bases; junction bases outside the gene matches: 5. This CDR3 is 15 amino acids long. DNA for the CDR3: TGCGCCAGCAGCCCTCGGGACAGGATGAACACTGAAGCTTTCTTT. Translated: CASSPRDRMNTEAFF.

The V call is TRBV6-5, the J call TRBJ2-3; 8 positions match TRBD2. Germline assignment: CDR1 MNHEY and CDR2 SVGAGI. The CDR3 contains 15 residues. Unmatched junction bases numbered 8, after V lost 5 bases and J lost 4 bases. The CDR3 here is CASSPGGGMADTQYF. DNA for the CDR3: TGTGCCAGCAGTCCCGGGGGGGGTATGGCAGATACGCAGTATTTT.

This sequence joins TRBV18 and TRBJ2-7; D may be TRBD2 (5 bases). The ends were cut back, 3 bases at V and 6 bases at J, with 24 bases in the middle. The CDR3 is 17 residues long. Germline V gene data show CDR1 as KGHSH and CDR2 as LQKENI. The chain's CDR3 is CASSPTPSGKGSSEQYF. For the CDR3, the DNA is TGTGCCAGCTCACCTACCCCCTCCGGGAAAGGGAGTTCCGAGCAGTACTTC.

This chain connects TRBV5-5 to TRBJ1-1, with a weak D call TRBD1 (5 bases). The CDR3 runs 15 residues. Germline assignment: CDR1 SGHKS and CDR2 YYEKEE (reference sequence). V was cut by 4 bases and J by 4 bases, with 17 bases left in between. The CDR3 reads CASSTVAGRGTEAFF. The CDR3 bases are TGTGCCAGCAGCACAGTCGCGGGGAGGGGCACTGAAGCTTTCTTT.

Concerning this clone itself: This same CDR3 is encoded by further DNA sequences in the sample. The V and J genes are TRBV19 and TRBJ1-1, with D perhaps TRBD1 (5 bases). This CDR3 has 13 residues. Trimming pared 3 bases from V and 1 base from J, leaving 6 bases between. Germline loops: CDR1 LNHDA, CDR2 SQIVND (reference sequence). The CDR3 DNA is TGTGCCAGTAGTATTCAGGGGAACACTGAAGCTTTCTTT. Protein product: CASSIQGNTEAFF.

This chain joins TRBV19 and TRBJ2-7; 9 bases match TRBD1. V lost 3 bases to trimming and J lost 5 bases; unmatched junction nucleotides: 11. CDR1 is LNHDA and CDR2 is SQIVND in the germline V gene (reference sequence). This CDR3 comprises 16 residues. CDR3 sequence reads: CASSITGTGFADEQYF. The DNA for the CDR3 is TGTGCCAGTAGTATTACCGGGACAGGGTTTGCCGACGAGCAGTACTTC.

Here the CDR3 DNA reads TGCGCCAGCAGCCAACGACTAGGGGCAGATACGCAGTATTTT. Translated, it gives CASSQRLGADTQYF. This sequence joins TRBV4-1 and TRBJ2-3; D might be TRBD2 (6 bases). The germline V and J ends were trimmed by 2 bases and 4 bases, with 10 bases remaining between them. From germline, CDR1 is MGHRA and CDR2 YSYEKL. The CDR3 runs 14 residues.

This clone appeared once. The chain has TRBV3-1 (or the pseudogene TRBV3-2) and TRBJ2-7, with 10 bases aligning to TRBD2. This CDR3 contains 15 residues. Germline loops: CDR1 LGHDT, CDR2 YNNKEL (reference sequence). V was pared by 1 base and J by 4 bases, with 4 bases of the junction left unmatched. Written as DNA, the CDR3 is TGTGCCAGCAGCCAAGGGGCTAGCGGGGGATACGAGCAGTACTTC. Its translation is CASSQGASGGYEQYF.

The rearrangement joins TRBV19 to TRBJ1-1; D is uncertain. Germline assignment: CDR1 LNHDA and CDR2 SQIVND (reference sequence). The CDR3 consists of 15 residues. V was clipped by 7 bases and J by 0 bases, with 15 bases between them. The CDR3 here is CASTREREMNTEAFF. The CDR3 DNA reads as TGTGCCAGTACCCGGGAGAGGGAGATGAACACTGAAGCTTTCTTT.

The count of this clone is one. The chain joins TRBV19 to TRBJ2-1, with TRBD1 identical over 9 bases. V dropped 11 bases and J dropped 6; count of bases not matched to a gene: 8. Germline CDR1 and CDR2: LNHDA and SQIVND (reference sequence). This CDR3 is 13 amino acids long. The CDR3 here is CAVGDRGSNEQFF. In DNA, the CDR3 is TGTGCCGTGGGTGACAGGGGGAGCAATGAGCAGTTCTTC. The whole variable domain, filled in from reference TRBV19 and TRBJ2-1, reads DGGITQSPKYLFRKEGQNVTLSCEQNLNHDAMYWYRQDPGQGLRLIYYSQIVNDFQKGDIAEGYSVSREKKESFPLTVTSAQKNPTAFYLCAVGDRGSNEQFFGPGTRLTVL.

CDR3 DNA: TGTGCCAGCAGCGTAGGGGCGGGGGGGGACTATGGCTACACCTTC. Protein: CASSVGAGGDYGYTF. V gene TRBV9 combines with J gene TRBJ1-2, with TRBD1 as a possible D gene (5 bases). This CDR3 contains 15 residues. V was cut by 0 bases and J by 3 bases, with 12 bases left in between. From germline, CDR1 is SGDLS and CDR2 YYNGEE. Full variable domain (missing parts from reference TRBV9 and TRBJ1-2): DSGVTQTPKHLITATGQRVTLRCSPRSGDLSVYWYQQSLDQGLQFLIQYYNGEERAKGNILERFSAQQFPDLHSELNLSSLELGDSALYFCASSVGAGGDYGYTFGSGTRLTVV.

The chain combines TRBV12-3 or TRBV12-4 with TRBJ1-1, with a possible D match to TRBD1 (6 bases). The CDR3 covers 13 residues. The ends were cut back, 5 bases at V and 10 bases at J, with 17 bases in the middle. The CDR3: CASSDTGTHRAFF. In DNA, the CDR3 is TGTGCCAGCAGTGATACAGGGACCCACCGAGCTTTCTTT.

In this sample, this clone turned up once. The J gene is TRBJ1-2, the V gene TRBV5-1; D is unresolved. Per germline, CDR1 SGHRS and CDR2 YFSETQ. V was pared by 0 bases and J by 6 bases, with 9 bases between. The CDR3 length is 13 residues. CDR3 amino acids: CASSLGGMDGYTF. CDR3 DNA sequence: TGCGCCAGCAGCTTGGGAGGGATGGATGGCTACACCTTC.